This T cell receptor (beta chain) was observed in a study of beta chain features in type 1 diabetes. Study-wide points: Researchers reported that naive, central memory and Treg TCRB repertoires appeared more similar in patients than in healthy donors. Sequencing the cDNA could make cells with high TCR expression show up more than they should. The study found moderately but significantly shorter TCRB CDR3s in all four CD4+ subsets of Type 1 diabetes patients.

Sorting of CD4+ naive, central memory, regulatory and stem cell-like memory cells was performed via CD45RO/CCR7/CD25/CD127/CD95/CD27. This CDR3 has 14 residues. Germline V lookup: CDR1 SGDLS, CDR2 YYNGEE. V was trimmed by 0 bases and J by 5 bases, leaving 10 bases between them. Isolated RNA was reverse transcribed in full, so expressed TCRB transcripts were sequenced. This table comes from immunoSEQ multiplex PCR, and its TCRdb copy is limited to in-frame clones, with some not included. The sample carries about 230,000 clones, about 9.3% recorded once. This clone was counted between two and nine times. Its antigen is currently unknown.

J is TRBJ2-3 and V is TRBV9; D might be TRBD2 (6 bases). Sequenced: naive CD4+ T cells from blood. The source of this sequence is a woman under 30 in good health. The CDR3 DNA is TGTGCCAGCAGCGTAGCTGACGGGGGAGATACGCAGTATTTT. Translation: CASSVADGGDTQYF. The whole variable domain, filled in from reference TRBV9 and TRBJ2-3, reads DSGVTQTPKHLITATGQRVTLRCSPRSGDLSVYWYQQSLDQGLQFLIQYYNGEERAKGNILERFSAQQFPDLHSELNLSSLELGDSALYFCASSVADGGDTQYFGPGTRLTVL.